The T cell receptor (beta chain) described here comes from a study of T cell responses to AZD1222 COVID-19 vaccine. Study-wide findings and caveats: Baseline serology detected seropositivity in only six AZD1222 recipients. There were repertoire samples only from the period after the peak T cell response. In a largely white British group with more females than males, clonal diversity was possibly underestimated. Along spike, vaccine-associated CD4 TCRs were found throughout, with dominance at 160-218 and 743-854.

Trimming removed 2 bases from V and 3 bases from J, with 8 bases in between. Per the germline V gene, CDR1 is SGHTA and CDR2 is FQGNSA. CDR3 length equals 15 residues. As to this clone: Its antigen is not known.

TCRdb keeps only in-frame clones here, not all; method: immunoSEQ multiplex PCR. Of roughly 200,000 clones in the sample, approximately 92% were seen once. This sequence joins TRBV7-2 and TRBJ1-6, with a weak D call TRBD1 (6 bases). This sequence originates from an adult who received the MenACWY meningococcal vaccine as a control. The input for sequencing was peripheral blood, taken 28 days after the second dose of the MenACWY control vaccine. The CDR3, as DNA: TGTGCCAGCAGCTTAACAGGGAACTATAATTCACCCCTCCACTTT. It translates to CASSLTGNYNSPLHF.